This T cell receptor beta chain is drawn from a study of blood T cell repertoires in COVID-19. Study as a whole: PBMCs, B-cell-depleted T cells, or T cells provided the cDNA or gDNA that made up the material.

V shed 10 bases, J shed 5 bases, and the junction held 10 bases outside the gene matches. The CDR3 spans 13 residues. Germline CDR1 reads MNHEY; CDR2 reads SVGAGI. The protocol was immunoSEQ multiplex PCR, while the TCRdb copy is restricted to in-frame clones and leaves out a portion. This table holds 130,000 to 150,000 clones, about 80% found once. Sequencing was performed on peripheral blood. The TCR was taken from a woman of 80 years or more with acute or convalescent COVID-19. The chain couples TRBV6-5 to TRBJ1-1; TRBD1 matches at 7 bases. This CDR3 reads CATINRGLTEAFF. The CDR3 bases are TGTGCCACCATCAACAGGGGTTTAACTGAAGCTTTCTTT.